The present T cell receptor beta chain was sequenced within a study of Ad26.COV2.S vaccination and SARS-CoV-2 variants. Turning to the study itself: The study gave Ad26.COV2.S intramuscularly, once or twice 56 days apart.

Treatment given: approximately 18 received Ad26.COV2.S at low or high dose, single or two shots; five or six received placebo; per-sample allocation not given. Samples analyzed were those drawn on day 63 after the first vaccine or placebo injection. TCRdb keeps only in-frame clones here, not all; method: immunoSEQ multiplex PCR. The data show 300,000 to 400,000 clones, approximately 80% seen once. The CDR3 has 16 amino acids. The germline V gene encodes CDR1 SGHTA and CDR2 FQGNSA. Trimming cost V 5 bases and J 4 bases; bases outside gene matches: 7. This TCR was recovered from a person aged 18 to 65 who received the Ad26.COV2.S COVID-19 vaccine or a placebo. The sequences come from peripheral blood, collected in a trial of Ad26.COV2.S vaccine versus placebo. The V call is TRBV7-2, the J call TRBJ2-3; TRBD2 matches at 12 bases. The CDR3 is CASSPNRLAGADTQYF. CDR3 bases: TGTGCCAGCAGCCCGAATCGACTAGCGGGGGCAGATACGCAGTATTTT.